Shown below are 9 T cell receptor beta chains from a single sample sequenced in a study of cytomegalovirus exposure and HLA in healthy donors. A multiplex PCR was run with 60 Vbeta primers and 13 Jbeta primers. Data came from immunoSEQ multiplex PCR; TCRdb stores just in-frame clones and leaves some out. The data hold tens of thousands of clones, with around nine tenths observed a single time. Input material: PBMCs. The receptors stem from a woman aged 18-29 years in good health and CMV-seronegative.

The V call is TRBV4-2, the J call TRBJ2-3; 8 bases are a match to TRBD1. The CDR3 loop spans 15 amino acids. Germline trimming cut 0 bases from V and 3 bases from J; bases unmatched to any gene: 2. Germline CDR1 and CDR2: LGHNA and YNFKEQ. The CDR3 DNA sequence: TGTGCCAGCAGCCAAGAGAGGACAGGGACAGATACGCAGTATTTT. This translates into CASSQERTGTDTQYF.

In regard to this clone: Compared with germline, one end of the junction differs, possibly owing to a read error. The chain is built from TRBV20-1 and TRBJ1-5; possible D gene TRBD1, 5 bases. CDR3 length: 11 amino acids. The germline V gene encodes CDR1 DFQATT and CDR2 SNEGSKA (reference sequence). CDR3 in amino acids: CSAGPQGSVVF. The CDR3 DNA reads TGCAGTGCCGGCCCTCAGGGATCCGTCGTATTT.

The chain carries TRBV5-4 and TRBJ2-7, with TRBD2 matching over 10 bases. The CDR3 is made up of 17 amino acids. Trimming removed 4 bases from V and 6 bases from J; junction bases left unmatched: 16. CDR1 is SGHNT, CDR2 YYREEE, per germline (reference sequence). CDR3: CASSVMGALAGVAEQYF. Written as DNA, the CDR3 is TGTGCCAGCAGCGTTATGGGGGCGCTAGCGGGAGTCGCCGAGCAGTACTTC.

In this sample, this clone turned up once. The chain recombines TRBV11-1 with TRBJ2-2; 9 positions agree with TRBD1. The trim removed 5 bases at V and 9 bases at J, leaving 7 bases unmatched. Germline CDR1 reads SGHAT; CDR2 reads FQDESV (reference sequence). The CDR3 loop spans 14 amino acids. The CDR3 region is CASSPTGGSRELFF. The CDR3 nucleotides are TGTGCCAGCAGCCCTACAGGGGGCTCGAGGGAGCTGTTTTTT.

This sequence joins TRBV30 and TRBJ1-2, with D perhaps TRBD1 (5 bases). Germline assignment: CDR1 GTSNPN and CDR2 SVGIG (reference sequence). CDR3 length: 16 residues. The V and J ends lost 4 bases and 1 base respectively, with 19 bases between them. The CDR3 is CAWTRPSRAVNYGYTF. CDR3 DNA: TGTGCCTGGACCCGCCCGAGCAGGGCTGTTAACTATGGCTACACCTTC.

The chain carries TRBV12-5 and TRBJ1-5; D is perhaps TRBD1 (6 bases). Trimming removed 2 bases from V and 0 bases from J, with 14 bases in between. Per germline, CDR1 LGHNT and CDR2 FRNRAP. This CDR3 has 17 residues. The CDR3 protein is CASGLIIGGPSNQPQHF. The CDR3 DNA reads as TGTGCTAGTGGTTTGATAATTGGGGGCCCTAGCAATCAGCCCCAGCATTTT.

The chain is built from TRBV6-1 and TRBJ2-3; D gene ambiguous. This CDR3 spans 14 amino acids. The germline CDR1 and CDR2 sequences are MNHNS and SASEGT. V lost 5 bases to trimming and J lost 0 bases, with 9 bases between them. CDR3 amino acids: CASSFSGSTDTQYF. The CDR3, as DNA: TGTGCCAGCAGTTTTTCGGGTAGCACAGATACGCAGTATTTT.

J is TRBJ2-3 and V is TRBV4-2, with a possible D match to TRBD2 (5 bases). Germline CDR1 reads LGHNA; CDR2 reads YNFKEQ. The CDR3 has 16 residues. V was cut by 7 bases and J by 2 bases, with 19 bases left in between. The CDR3 nucleotides are TGTGCCAGCACCGCCCAGACGGAGGCGAACACAGATACGCAGTATTTT. Amino acids: CASTAQTEANTDTQYF.

The chain combines TRBV6-5 with TRBJ1-1; maybe TRBD1 (5 bases). The CDR3 runs 15 residues. The V end was cut by 2 bases, the J end by 4 bases, with 14 bases between. Per germline, CDR1 MNHEY and CDR2 SVGAGI. The CDR3 region is CASSYRASGATEAFF. The CDR3 nucleotides read TGTGCCAGCAGTTACAGGGCAAGTGGGGCCACTGAAGCTTTCTTT.